This T cell receptor beta chain was observed in a study of T cell responses to AZD1222 COVID-19 vaccine. General study results and limits: Repertoire sampling occurred only after the peak T cell response. Nearly half of the spike-specific TCRs reportedly recognize variant regions that carry no mutations. AZD1222 recipients seropositive at baseline numbered only 5 to 7. Spike-specific TCR breadth and depth both grew after two AZD1222 doses.

Profiling relied on immunoSEQ multiplex PCR, and the TCRdb table lists in-frame clones only, not all of them. The sample lists around 150,000 clones, 92% occurring once. With 5 bases clipped from V and 3 bases from J, the junction kept 13 bases outside the gene matches. From germline, CDR1 is SQVTM and CDR2 ANQGSEA. CDR3 length: 16 residues. On this clone itself: The antigen is unknown.

This sample comprised peripheral blood, obtained on day 0 of MenACWY control vaccination. This clonotype was sampled from an adult in good health. The chain uses TRBV29-1 and TRBJ1-2, with 9 bases aligning to TRBD1. The CDR3 sequence: CSVSGYRGREYYGYTF. In DNA, the CDR3 is TGCAGCGTTTCTGGGTACAGGGGGCGCGAGTACTATGGCTACACCTTC.